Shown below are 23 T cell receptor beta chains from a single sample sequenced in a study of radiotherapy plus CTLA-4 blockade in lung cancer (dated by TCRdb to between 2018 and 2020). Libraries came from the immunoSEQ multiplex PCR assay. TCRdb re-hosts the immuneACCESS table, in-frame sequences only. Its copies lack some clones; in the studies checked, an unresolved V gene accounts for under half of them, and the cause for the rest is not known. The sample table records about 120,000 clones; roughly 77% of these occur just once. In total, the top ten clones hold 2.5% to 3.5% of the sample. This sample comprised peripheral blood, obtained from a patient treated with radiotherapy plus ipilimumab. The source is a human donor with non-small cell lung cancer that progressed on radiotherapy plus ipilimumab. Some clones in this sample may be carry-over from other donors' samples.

CDR3 residues: CASSTAAIGSETQYF. CDR3 DNA sequence: TGTGCCAGCAGCACCGCAGCTATCGGTAGTGAGACCCAGTACTTC. The gene calls are TRBV7-3 and TRBJ2-5; no firm D call. The V gene lost 5 bases and the J gene lost 5 bases, with 18 bases spanning the gap. The CDR3 has 15 residues. Germline CDR1 SGHTA, CDR2 FQGTGA. The full variable domain, its missing parts supplied by reference TRBV7-3 and TRBJ2-5, is GAGVSQTPSNKVTEKGKYVELRCDPISGHTALYWYRQSLGQGPEFLIYFQGTGAADDSGLPNDRFFAVRPEGSVSTLKIQRTERGDSAVYLCASSTAAIGSETQYFGPGTRLLVL.

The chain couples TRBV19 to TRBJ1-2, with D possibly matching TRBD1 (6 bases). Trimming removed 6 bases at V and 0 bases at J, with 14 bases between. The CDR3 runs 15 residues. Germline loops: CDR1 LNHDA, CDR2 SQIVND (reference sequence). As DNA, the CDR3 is TGTGCCAGTAGACAGGACAGATGGACTAACTATGGCTACACCTTC. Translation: CASRQDRWTNYGYTF.

The CDR3 sequence: CASRMGVNTEAFF. The CDR3 region has the DNA TGTGCCAGCAGAATGGGCGTGAACACTGAAGCTTTCTTT. The chain links TRBV7-8 to TRBJ1-1, with no clear D. This CDR3 has 13 residues. Trimming stripped 6 bases from V and 0 bases from J, with 8 bases between. Germline CDR1 is SGHVS and CDR2 is FQNEAQ.

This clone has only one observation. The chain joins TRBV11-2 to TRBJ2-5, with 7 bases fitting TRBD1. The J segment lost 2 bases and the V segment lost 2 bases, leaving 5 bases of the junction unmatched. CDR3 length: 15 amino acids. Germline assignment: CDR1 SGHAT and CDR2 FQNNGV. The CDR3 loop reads CASSLLLGQQETQYF. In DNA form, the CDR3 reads TGTGCCAGCAGCTTATTGTTGGGACAGCAAGAGACCCAGTACTTC.

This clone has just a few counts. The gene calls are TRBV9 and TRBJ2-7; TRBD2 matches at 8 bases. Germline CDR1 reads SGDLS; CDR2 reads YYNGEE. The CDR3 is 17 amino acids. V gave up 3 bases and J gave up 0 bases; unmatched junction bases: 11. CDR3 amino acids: CASSAPGGDASSYEQYF. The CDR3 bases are TGTGCCAGCAGCGCACCGGGGGGGGACGCAAGCTCCTACGAGCAGTACTTC.

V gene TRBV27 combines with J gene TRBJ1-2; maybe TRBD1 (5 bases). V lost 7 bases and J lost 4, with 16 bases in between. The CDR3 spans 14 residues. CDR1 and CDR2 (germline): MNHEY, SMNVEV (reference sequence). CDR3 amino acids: CASNPSGPGYGYTF. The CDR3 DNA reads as TGTGCCAGCAATCCCTCGGGGCCCGGCTATGGCTACACCTTC.

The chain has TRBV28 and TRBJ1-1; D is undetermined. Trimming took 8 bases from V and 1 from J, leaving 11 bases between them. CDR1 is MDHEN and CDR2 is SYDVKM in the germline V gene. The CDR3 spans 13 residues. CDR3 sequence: CASRQDGNTEAFF. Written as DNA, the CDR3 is TGTGCCAGCCGCCAAGACGGGAACACTGAAGCTTTCTTT.

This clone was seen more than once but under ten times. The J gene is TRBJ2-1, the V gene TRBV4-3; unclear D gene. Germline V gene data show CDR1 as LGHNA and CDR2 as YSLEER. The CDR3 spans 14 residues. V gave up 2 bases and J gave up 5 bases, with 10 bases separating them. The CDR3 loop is CASSQPTLDNEQFF. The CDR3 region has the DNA TGCGCCAGCAGCCAACCCACTTTGGACAATGAGCAGTTCTTC.

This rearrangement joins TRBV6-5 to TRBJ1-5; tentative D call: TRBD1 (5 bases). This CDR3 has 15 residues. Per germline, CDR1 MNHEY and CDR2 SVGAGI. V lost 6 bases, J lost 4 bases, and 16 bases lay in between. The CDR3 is CASSRHGTDNQPQHF. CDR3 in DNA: TGTGCCAGCAGCCGACACGGGACGGATAATCAGCCCCAGCATTTT.

CDR3 sequence: CASSLGAGLDGYTF. Here the CDR3 DNA reads TGTGCCAGCAGCTTAGGCGCAGGGCTTGATGGCTACACCTTC. The chain combines TRBV7-2 with TRBJ1-2, with D possibly matching TRBD1 (5 bases). The CDR3 totals 14 residues. V was pared by 1 base and J by 6 bases, with 12 bases between. Per germline, CDR1 SGHTA and CDR2 FQGNSA.

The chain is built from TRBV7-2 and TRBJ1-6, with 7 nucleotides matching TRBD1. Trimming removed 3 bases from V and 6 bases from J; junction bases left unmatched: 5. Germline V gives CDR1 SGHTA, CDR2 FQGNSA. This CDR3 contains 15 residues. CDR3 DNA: TGTGCCAGCAGCTTGGGGCAGGGGGGTAATTCACCCCTCCACTTT. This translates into CASSLGQGGNSPLHF.

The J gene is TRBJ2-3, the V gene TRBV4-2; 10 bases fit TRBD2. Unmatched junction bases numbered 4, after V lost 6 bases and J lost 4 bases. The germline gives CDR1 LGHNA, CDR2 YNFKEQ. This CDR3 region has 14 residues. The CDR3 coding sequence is TGTGCCAGCAGGCAGCGGGGGGGCCCAGATACGCAGTATTTT. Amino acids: CASRQRGGPDTQYF.

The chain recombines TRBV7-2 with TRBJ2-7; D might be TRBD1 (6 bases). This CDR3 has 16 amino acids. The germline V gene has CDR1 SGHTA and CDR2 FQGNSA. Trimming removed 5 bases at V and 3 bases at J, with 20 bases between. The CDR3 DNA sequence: TGTGCCAGCAGCCATGGACAGTTCACCAGAAACTACGAGCAGTACTTC. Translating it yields CASSHGQFTRNYEQYF. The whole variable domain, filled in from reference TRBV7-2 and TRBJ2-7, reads GAGVSQSPSNKVTEKGKDVELRCDPISGHTALYWYRQSLGQGLEFLIYFQGNSAPDKSGLPSDRFSAERTGGSVSTLTIQRTQQEDSAVYLCASSHGQFTRNYEQYFGPGTRLTVT.

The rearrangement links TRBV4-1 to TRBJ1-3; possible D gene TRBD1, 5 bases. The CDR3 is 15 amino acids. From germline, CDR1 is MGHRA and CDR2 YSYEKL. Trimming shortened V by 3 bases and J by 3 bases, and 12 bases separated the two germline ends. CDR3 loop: CASSQEAGYGNTIYF. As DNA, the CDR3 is TGCGCCAGCAGCCAGGAAGCAGGGTATGGAAACACCATATATTTT.

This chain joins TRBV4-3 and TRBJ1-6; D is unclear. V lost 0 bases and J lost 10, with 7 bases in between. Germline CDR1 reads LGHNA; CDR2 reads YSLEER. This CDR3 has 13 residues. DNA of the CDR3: TGCGCCAGCAGCCAAGATCGGGCGTCACCCCTCCACTTT. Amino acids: CASSQDRASPLHF.

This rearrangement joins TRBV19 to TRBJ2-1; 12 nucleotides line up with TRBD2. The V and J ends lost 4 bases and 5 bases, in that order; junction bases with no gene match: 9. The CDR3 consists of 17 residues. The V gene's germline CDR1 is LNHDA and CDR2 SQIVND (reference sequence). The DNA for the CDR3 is TGTGCCAGTAGTACCCTAGCGGGGGGGGTCTGGGACAATGAGCAGTTCTTC. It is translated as CASSTLAGGVWDNEQFF.

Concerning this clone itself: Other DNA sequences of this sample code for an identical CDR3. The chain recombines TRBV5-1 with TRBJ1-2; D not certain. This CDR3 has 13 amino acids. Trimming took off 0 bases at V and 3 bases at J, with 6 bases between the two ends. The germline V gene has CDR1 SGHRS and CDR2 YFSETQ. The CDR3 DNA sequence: TGCGCCAGCAGCTTGGCTGGGTACTATGGCTACACCTTC. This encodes CASSLAGYYGYTF.

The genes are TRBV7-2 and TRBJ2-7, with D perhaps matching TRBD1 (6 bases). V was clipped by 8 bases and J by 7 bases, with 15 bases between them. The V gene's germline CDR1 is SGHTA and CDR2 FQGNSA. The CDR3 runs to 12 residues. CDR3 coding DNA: TGTGCCAGCGGGGGCAGGGTGTGGGAGCAGTACTTC. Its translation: CASGGRVWEQYF.

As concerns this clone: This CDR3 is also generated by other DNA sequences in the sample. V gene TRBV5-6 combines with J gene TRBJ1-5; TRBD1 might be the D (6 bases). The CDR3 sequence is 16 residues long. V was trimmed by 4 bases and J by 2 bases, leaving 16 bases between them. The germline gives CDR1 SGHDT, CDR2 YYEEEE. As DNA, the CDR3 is TGTGCCAGCAGCCGAGAGGGGGGTCGGGGCAATCAGCCCCAGCATTTT. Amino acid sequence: CASSREGGRGNQPQHF.

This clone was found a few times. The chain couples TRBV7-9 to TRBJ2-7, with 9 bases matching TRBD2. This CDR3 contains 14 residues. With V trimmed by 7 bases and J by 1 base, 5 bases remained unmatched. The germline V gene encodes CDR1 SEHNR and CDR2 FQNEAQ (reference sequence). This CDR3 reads CASNLAGISYEQYF. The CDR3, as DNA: TGTGCCAGCAACCTAGCGGGGATTTCCTACGAGCAGTACTTC.

CDR3: CASSKGGAQETQYF. The CDR3 DNA follows: TGTGCCAGCTCGAAGGGCGGTGCTCAAGAGACCCAGTACTTC. V is TRBV18 and J is TRBJ2-5, with D hard to call. Germline V gives CDR1 KGHSH, CDR2 LQKENI. The CDR3 consists of 14 residues. Trimming took 6 bases from V and 2 from J, leaving 13 bases between them.

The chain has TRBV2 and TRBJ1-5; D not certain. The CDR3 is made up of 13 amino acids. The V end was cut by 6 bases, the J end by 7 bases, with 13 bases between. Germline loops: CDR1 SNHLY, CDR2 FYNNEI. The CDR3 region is CASSRGRVQPQHF. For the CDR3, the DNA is TGTGCCAGCAGCAGAGGGAGGGTCCAGCCCCAGCATTTT.

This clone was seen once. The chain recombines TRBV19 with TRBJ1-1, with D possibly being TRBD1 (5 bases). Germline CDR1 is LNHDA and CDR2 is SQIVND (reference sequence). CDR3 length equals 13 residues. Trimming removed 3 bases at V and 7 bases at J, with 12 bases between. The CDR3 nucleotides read TGTGCCAGTAGTATCTTTTTGCAGGGTGAAGCTTTCTTT. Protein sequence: CASSIFLQGEAFF. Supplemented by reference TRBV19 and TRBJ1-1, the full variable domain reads DGGITQSPKYLFRKEGQNVTLSCEQNLNHDAMYWYRQDPGQGLRLIYYSQIVNDFQKGDIAEGYSVSREKKESFPLTVTSAQKNPTAFYLCASSIFLQGEAFFGQGTRLTVV.